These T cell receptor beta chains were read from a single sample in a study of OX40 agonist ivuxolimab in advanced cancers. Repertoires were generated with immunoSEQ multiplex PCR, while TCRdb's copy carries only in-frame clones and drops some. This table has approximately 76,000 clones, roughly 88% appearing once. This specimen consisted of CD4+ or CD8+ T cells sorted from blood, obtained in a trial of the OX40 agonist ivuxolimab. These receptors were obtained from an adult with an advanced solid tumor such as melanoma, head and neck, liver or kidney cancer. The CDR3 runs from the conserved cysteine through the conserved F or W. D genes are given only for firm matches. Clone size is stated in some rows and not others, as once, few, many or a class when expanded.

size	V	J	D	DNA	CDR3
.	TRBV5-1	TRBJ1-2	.	TGCGCCAGCAGCTTGTCTAGCGGACAGCACTATGGCTACACCTTC	CASSLSSGQHYGYTF
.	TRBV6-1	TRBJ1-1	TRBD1	TGTGCCAGCAGGGGAGTCGACAGGGGTAGGACTGAAGCTTTCTTT	CASRGVDRGRTEAFF
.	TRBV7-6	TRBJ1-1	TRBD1	TGTGCCAGCAGCTTAGCTCCAGGGGGGAACACTGAAGCTTTCTTT	CASSLAPGGNTEAFF
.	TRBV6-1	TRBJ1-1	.	TGTGCCAGCAGCAGGACAGTCGTGAACACTGAAGCTTTCTTT	CASSRTVVNTEAFF
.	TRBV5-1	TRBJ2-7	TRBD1	TGCGCCAGCAGCTTGGGACAGGGTTTCGGCGAGCAGTACTTC	CASSLGQGFGEQYF
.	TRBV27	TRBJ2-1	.	TGTGCCAGCATGCAGGAAAACTCCTACAATGAGCAGTTCTTC	CASMQENSYNEQFF
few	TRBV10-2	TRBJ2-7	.	TGCGCCAGCCCGACAGGGACTGTGCAGTACTTC	CASPTGTVQYF
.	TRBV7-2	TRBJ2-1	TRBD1	TGTGCCAGCAGAGCCGTGGACAGGGGGCGCCAAAATGAGCAGTTCTTC	CASRAVDRGRQNEQFF
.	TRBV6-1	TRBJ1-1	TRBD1	TGTGCCAGCAGTGAAACAGGGGACACTGAAGCTTTCTTT	CASSETGDTEAFF
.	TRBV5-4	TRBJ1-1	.	TGTGCCAGCAGCTTGGATGGTGGGAACACTGAAGCTTTCTTT	CASSLDGGNTEAFF
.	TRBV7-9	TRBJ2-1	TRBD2	TGTGCCGGGGCCTCCGGGACTAGCGATTTTGAGCAGTTCTTC	CAGASGTSDFEQFF
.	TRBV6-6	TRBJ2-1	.	TGTGCCAGCGTAAAGGGTACGCTTAGCTCCTACAATGAGCAGTTCTTC	CASVKGTLSSYNEQFF
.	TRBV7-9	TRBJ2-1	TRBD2	TGTGCCAGCAGCAAACATGCTGGCGGGAGCGGAGAGCAGTTCTTC	CASSKHAGGSGEQFF
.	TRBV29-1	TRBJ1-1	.	TGCAGCGTCGGGGTTCTGAACACTGAAGCTTTCTTT	CSVGVLNTEAFF
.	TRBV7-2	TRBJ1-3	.	TGTGCCAGCAGCTTAGACTTATCTGGGAACACCATATATTTT	CASSLDLSGNTIYF
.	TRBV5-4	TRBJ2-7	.	TGTGCCAGCAGCTTGGGTCAGAGACCCTACGAGCAGTACTTC	CASSLGQRPYEQYF